One and the same sample provided the 5 T cell receptor beta chains below, sequenced in a study of T cell repertoires in cytomegalovirus infection. TCRdb re-called the reads through MiXCR, storing one row per CDR3 protein. The sample includes hundreds of thousands of distinct CDR3 sequences, less than 40% of them seen just once. Sequenced input: PBMCs. The receptor set was obtained from a human donor in good health (CMV status not recorded). Some clones in this sample may be carry-over from other donors' samples.

This rearrangement joins TRBV7-2 to TRBJ2-7; 7 bases are shared with TRBD1. This CDR3 region has 15 residues. Germline CDR1 and CDR2: SGHTA and FQGNSA. V gave up 5 bases and J gave up 4 bases; unmatched junction bases: 11. CDR3 nucleotides: TGTGCCAGCAGCAAAGGTACAGGGGAGAGGTACGAGCAGTACTTC. It encodes CASSKGTGERYEQYF.

This clonotype appeared a few times. The chain has TRBV14 and TRBJ2-7; D is unclear. This CDR3 spans 13 amino acids. Between the trimmed V and J ends, which lost 1 base and 1 base, there was a span of 5 bases. Per germline, CDR1 SGHDN and CDR2 FVKESK. The CDR3 DNA sequence: TGTGCCAGCAGCCAAGGTGCTTCCTACGAGCAGTACTTC. Its translation is CASSQGASYEQYF.

The rearrangement uses TRBV19 and TRBJ2-1; 9 positions match TRBD2. Germline lookup yields CDR1 LNHDA and CDR2 SQIVND (reference sequence). V lost 11 bases and J lost 1; bases outside the gene matches: 3. The CDR3 sequence is 13 residues long. The CDR3 loop is CAVAGASYNEQFF. For the CDR3, the DNA is TGTGCCGTAGCGGGAGCTTCCTACAATGAGCAGTTCTTC.

The chain employs TRBV6-1 and TRBJ2-7, with TRBD1 matching 8 bases. After removal of 5 bases from V and 3 bases from J, the junction contained 9 bases not matched to a gene. This CDR3 contains 15 residues. Germline V lookup: CDR1 MNHNS, CDR2 SASEGT. CDR3 region: CASSILTGGGYEQYF. CDR3 nucleotide sequence: TGTGCCAGCAGTATCCTAACAGGGGGAGGCTACGAGCAGTACTTC.

This clonotype came up a few times. The rearrangement joins TRBV28 to TRBJ1-2; D gene uncertain. CDR1 is MDHEN and CDR2 is SYDVKM in the germline V gene. The CDR3 sequence is 12 residues long. Trimming removed 4 bases from V and 9 bases from J, with 12 bases in between. The CDR3 sequence: CASSSSTVSYTF. The CDR3 DNA follows: TGTGCCAGCAGTTCCTCGACCGTGAGCTACACCTTC.